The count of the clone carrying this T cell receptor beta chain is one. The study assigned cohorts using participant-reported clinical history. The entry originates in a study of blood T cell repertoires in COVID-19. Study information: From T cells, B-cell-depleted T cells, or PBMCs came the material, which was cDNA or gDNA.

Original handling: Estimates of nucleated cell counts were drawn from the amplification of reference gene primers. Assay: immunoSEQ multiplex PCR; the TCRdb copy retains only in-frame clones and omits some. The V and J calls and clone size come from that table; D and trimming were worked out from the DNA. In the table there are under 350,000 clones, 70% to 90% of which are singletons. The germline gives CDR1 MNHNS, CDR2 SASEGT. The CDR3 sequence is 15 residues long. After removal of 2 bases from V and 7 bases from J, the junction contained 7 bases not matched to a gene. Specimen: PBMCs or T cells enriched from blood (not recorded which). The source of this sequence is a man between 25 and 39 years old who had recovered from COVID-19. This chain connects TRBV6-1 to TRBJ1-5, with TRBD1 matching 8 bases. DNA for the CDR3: TGTGCCAGCAGTGAACACCAGGGGGCCGGGCAGCCCCAGCATTTT. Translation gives CASSEHQGAGQPQHF.